This TCR beta chain was sequenced in a study of neurological immune-mediated disorders (dated by TCRdb to about 2019). As for the study more broadly: Among the roughly 34 multiple sclerosis patients, relapsing-remitting MS was present in approximately 31 and secondary progressive MS was present in 3. Using UMI-based sequencing, the study compared peripheral blood TCR-beta repertoires from patients with HTLV-I-associated myelopathy (HAM/TSP), patients with multiple sclerosis, and healthy controls. The 100 to 110 TCR-beta libraries covered PBMC samples along with longitudinal samples, technical triplicates, and paired sorted CD4+ and CD8+ T-cell subsets. Of the approximately 70 subjects in the cohort, some 14 were HAM/TSP patients, roughly 35 were multiple sclerosis patients, and roughly 20 were healthy controls.

This clonotype has ten or more counts. The antigen it binds to is not known. No much larger clone is present one base from it, and per-base qualities are unavailable. Unsorted PBMC libraries were generated from 2 million PBMCs stored in RNAlater at -80 °C until RNA extraction. The multiple sclerosis patients were enrolled in a US clinical protocol that evaluated disease progression with magnetic resonance imaging. Peripheral blood underwent Ficoll-Hypaque density gradient centrifugation to isolate PBMCs, which were then cryopreserved in liquid nitrogen. To synthesize cDNA, template-switch 5'RACE was performed with a primer carrying a 10-nucleotide random unique molecular identifier so that each TCR transcript was tagged. Every sequencing run yielded over 200 million TCR-beta sequences covering 15-18 subjects. Total RNA was extracted with the RNeasy kit. TCR-beta VDJ regions were amplified with primers for the TCR constant region and the 5'RACE anchor, using the KAPA Real-time Library Amplification kit. A first PCR added sample indexes and Illumina adaptors, after which a second PCR increased the library yield. After Ampure bead purification, the roughly 650 bp TCR product was size-selected on a 2% E-gel SizeSelection system. Before pooling, library quality was assessed on a Bioanalyzer, concentration was determined with Qubit, and library quantification was performed with the Kapa Library Quantification kit. Paired-end 2 x 150 bp sequencing of the libraries was performed on an Illumina HiSeq 2500. To increase sequence diversity, about 24-32% phiX was spiked into each library pool. As for the authors' bioinformatics: Quality-filtered reads were processed with the UMI-based MiGEC pipeline, which removed over 80% of raw TCR sequences during error correction. VDJ genes were aligned to IMGT germline references, and clonotypes were defined by unique CDR3 amino acid sequence plus V-J genes. Clonal expansion, Shannon diversity and CDR3 relatedness were evaluated with VDJtools (CalcPairwiseDistances, ClusterSamples), while phylogenetic trees were built in CLCbio workbench. Clones with at least 8 unique UMIs were defined as expanded, with this threshold being based on coefficient-of-variation modelling across technical triplicates. TCRdb reprocessing: public reads trimmed at Q25 with fastp, clones called with MiXCR, in-frame beta chains kept. Identical CDR3 proteins give one entry, which carries the most common genes and DNA. None of the V and J calls come from the authors' own analysis; TCRdb made them. For this sample there are about 74,000 distinct CDR3 sequences; approximately 5.2% appear just once. Approximately 7% of the sample is in the top ten clones.

The research as a whole found: In a phylogenetic analysis, the repertoires of 18 out of 34 MS patients fell into a single cluster of related CDR3 sequences, pointing to a possible signature at the repertoire level. The highest TCR clonal expansion was observed in HAM/TSP patients, whereas the lowest was observed in MS patients, even when compared with healthy controls. No association of the MS cluster with clinical or MRI features was observed, and the need for larger cohorts was stated by the authors. Expanded clones from different subjects shared no identical CDR3 amino acid sequences, which suggests that TCR-beta repertoires were private in all groups.

This TCR derives from a man aged 18 to 29 with multiple sclerosis. The material sequenced was PBMCs.

The sequenced DNA is TGTGCCAGCAGCCATTTCCCCTTCGCAGGGAGCTCCTACGAGCAGTACTTC. Translated, this is CASSHFPFAGSSYEQYF. Rearrangement joined TRBV14 to TRBJ2-7; the D assignment is uncertain and may be TRBD1 or TRBD2, with 5 bases supporting each. There are 17 amino acids in the CDR3, from cysteine to phenylalanine inclusive. Only CDR3 DNA is held: 51 bases, read in frame from base 1. V is pared back by 3 bases and J by 0 bases, with 18 bases lying between the germline termini. The germline V gene yields SGHDN for CDR1 and FVKESK for CDR2.